This note documents a single T cell receptor (beta chain) sequence. The record originates from a study of T cell responses to AZD1222 COVID-19 vaccine. With 4 bases clipped from V and 4 bases from J, the junction kept 8 bases outside the gene matches. Germline CDR1 and CDR2: KGHSY and FQNENV. The CDR3 contains 15 residues. Profiling relied on immunoSEQ multiplex PCR, and the TCRdb table lists in-frame clones only, not all of them. The data show 90,000 to 150,000 clones, with approximately 88% seen just once and about 5% held by the top ten. The chain has TRBV16 and TRBJ1-1, with 8 bases aligning to TRBD1. The TCR sequence derives from an adult in good health. The material was peripheral blood, obtained on day 0 of AZD1222 vaccination. The CDR3 DNA sequence: TGTGCCAGCAGCCGACCGACAGGGGCGTTCACTGAAGCTTTCTTT. This translates into CASSRPTGAFTEAFF.